The 21 T cell receptor beta chains in this list originate from one sample, sequenced in a study of OX40 agonist ivuxolimab in advanced cancers. The table came from immunoSEQ multiplex PCR; TCRdb's copy has only in-frame clones and leaves some out. The profile shows 71,000 or so clones, approximately 90% of them singletons. The sample was CD4+ or CD8+ T cells sorted from blood, taken in a trial of the OX40 agonist ivuxolimab. The source of these receptors is an adult with an advanced solid tumor such as melanoma, head and neck, liver or kidney cancer.

The chain uses TRBV7-9 and TRBJ1-2; D remains ambiguous. CDR3 length: 13 residues. V gave up 1 base and J gave up 8 bases, with 11 bases separating them. The germline V gene has CDR1 SEHNR and CDR2 FQNEAQ (reference sequence). The CDR3 region is CASSLGELRGYTF. DNA for the CDR3: TGTGCCAGCAGCTTAGGGGAACTGCGGGGCTACACCTTC.

This clone has a handful of counts. The chain employs TRBV2 and TRBJ1-1; 8 nucleotides line up with TRBD1. Looked up from germline, CDR1 is SNHLY and CDR2 is FYNNEI. V shed 7 bases, J shed 4 bases, and the junction held 8 bases outside the gene matches. The CDR3 has 14 amino acids. The CDR3 DNA is TGTGCCAGCATACTACAGGGGGAGGGCACTGAAGCTTTCTTT. Protein product: CASILQGEGTEAFF.

The gene calls are TRBV5-6 and TRBJ2-3, with D unclear. The germline gives CDR1 SGHDT, CDR2 YYEEEE. V lost 2 bases to trimming and J lost 3 bases, with 1 base between them. This CDR3 has 11 residues. CDR3 nucleotide sequence: TGTGCCAGCAGCTTAACAGATACGCAGTATTTT. It yields the protein CASSLTDTQYF. The whole variable domain, remainder taken from reference TRBV5-6 and TRBJ2-3, is DAGVTQSPTHLIKTRGQQVTLRCSPKSGHDTVSWYQQALGQGPQFIFQYYEEEERQRGNFPDRFSGHQFPNYSSELNVNALLLGDSALYLCASSLTDTQYFGPGTRLTVL.

The chain joins TRBV5-1 to TRBJ1-6; D may be TRBD1 (6 bases). Germline CDR1 SGHRS, CDR2 YFSETQ. This CDR3 spans 15 amino acids. V was pared by 0 bases and J by 7 bases, with 11 bases between. CDR3 DNA sequence: TGCGCCAGCAGCTTGGAGGGGGACTCCAATTCACCCCTCCACTTT. It encodes CASSLEGDSNSPLHF.

This chain links TRBV7-3 with TRBJ2-7; the match to TRBD2 covers 13 bases. With V trimmed by 4 bases and J by 5 bases, 5 bases remained unmatched. The germline gives CDR1 SGHTA, CDR2 FQGTGA. The CDR3 extends over 15 amino acids. CDR3 sequence: CASSSGLAGQDEQYF. CDR3 coding DNA: TGTGCCAGCAGCTCGGGACTAGCGGGACAGGACGAGCAGTACTTC. Full variable domain (remainder filled in from reference TRBV7-3 and TRBJ2-7): GAGVSQTPSNKVTEKGKYVELRCDPISGHTALYWYRQSLGQGPEFLIYFQGTGAADDSGLPNDRFFAVRPEGSVSTLKIQRTERGDSAVYLCASSSGLAGQDEQYFGPGTRLTVT.

The rearrangement joins TRBV2 to TRBJ2-5; the match to TRBD1 covers 9 bases. Losses at the gene ends were 7 bases for V and 5 bases for J; bases not matched to a gene: 5. CDR1 and CDR2 (germline): SNHLY, FYNNEI. This CDR3 spans 13 amino acids. The CDR3, as DNA: TGTGCCAGCAAACAGGGGGCGGGGGAGACCCAGTACTTC. Protein: CASKQGAGETQYF.

The chain carries TRBV25-1 and TRBJ2-7; the match to TRBD1 covers 9 bases. V was clipped by 1 base and J by 2 bases; unmatched bases: 6. Germline V CDR1 and CDR2: MGHDK, SYGVNS. The CDR3 consists of 16 residues. CDR3 region: CASSESVGDRAYEQYF. The CDR3 DNA reads as TGTGCCAGCAGTGAATCGGTCGGGGACAGGGCCTACGAGCAGTACTTC.

The genes are TRBV6-6 and TRBJ2-1; 11 nucleotides line up with TRBD2. After removal of 6 bases from V and 9 bases from J, the junction contained 7 bases not matched to a gene. CDR3 length: 14 amino acids. In germline, CDR1 is MNHNY, CDR2 SVGAGI (reference sequence). The CDR3 sequence: CASSIAGGATEQFF. CDR3 nucleotide sequence: TGTGCCAGCAGCATAGCGGGAGGGGCCACTGAGCAGTTCTTC.

V usage is TRBV30 and J usage is TRBJ2-5; the match to TRBD1 covers 8 bases. From germline, CDR1 is GTSNPN and CDR2 SVGIG (reference sequence). The CDR3 contains 14 residues. J gave up 5 bases and V 8 bases, and 13 bases lay outside the gene matches. The DNA of the CDR3 is TGTGCCACCTTGAAACAGGGGGGTTTGGAGACCCAGTACTTC. This gives the protein CATLKQGGLETQYF.

This chain connects TRBV18 to TRBJ2-1; 10 bases match TRBD2. V was pared by 5 bases and J by 4 bases, with 11 bases of the junction left unmatched. Germline CDR1 KGHSH, CDR2 LQKENI. This CDR3 has 17 amino acids. The DNA for the CDR3 is TGTGCCAGCTCATCGGATACTAGCGGGACAACTTACAATGAGCAGTTCTTC. Amino acids: CASSSDTSGTTYNEQFF. The full variable domain, rest sourced from reference TRBV18 and TRBJ2-1, is NAGVMQNPRHLVRRRGQEARLRCSPMKGHSHVYWYRQLPEEGLKFMVYLQKENIIDESGMPKERFSAEFPKEGPSILRIQQVVRGDSAAYFCASSSDTSGTTYNEQFFGPGTRLTVL.

This clone has a handful of counts. This chain links TRBV7-9 with TRBJ1-1; D might be TRBD1 (6 bases). The CDR3 spans 14 residues. Germline values: CDR1 SEHNR, CDR2 FQNEAQ (reference sequence). Between the trimmed V and J ends, which lost 3 bases and 0 bases, there was a span of 8 bases. The CDR3 region is CASSLGHVNTEAFF. The CDR3 DNA follows: TGTGCCAGCAGCTTGGGACATGTGAACACTGAAGCTTTCTTT.

This rearrangement joins TRBV5-8 to TRBJ2-7; D is unclear. Trimming took off 1 base at V and 0 bases at J, with 8 bases between the two ends. The CDR3 is 14 amino acids. Germline-derived CDR1 and CDR2 are SGHTS and YDEGEE. CDR3 amino acids: CASSLTGNSYEQYF. The CDR3 region has the DNA TGTGCCAGCAGCTTGACTGGGAACTCCTACGAGCAGTACTTC.

V usage is TRBV18 and J usage is TRBJ1-1; D is uncertain. CDR1 is KGHSH, CDR2 LQKENI, per germline. V lost 3 bases, J lost 1 base, and 6 bases lay in between. The CDR3 covers 13 residues. The CDR3 DNA is TGTGCCAGCTCACCGGAGCGGAACACTGAAGCTTTCTTT. As protein: CASSPERNTEAFF.

This clone was observed once. Within the sample, other DNA sequences also encode this same CDR3. The chain joins TRBV28 to TRBJ1-5, with a weak D call TRBD1 (5 bases). This CDR3 has 14 amino acids. The ends were cut back, 2 bases at V and 4 bases at J, with 9 bases in the middle. Germline V lookup: CDR1 MDHEN, CDR2 SYDVKM. CDR3 sequence reads: CASSLGSGNQPQHF. CDR3 in DNA: TGTGCCAGCAGTTTAGGATCAGGGAATCAGCCCCAGCATTTT.

V gene TRBV4-2 combines with J gene TRBJ1-5; tentatively, D is TRBD1 (6 bases). The CDR3 runs to 17 residues. V lost 3 bases and J lost 2, with 17 bases in between. The germline V gene has CDR1 LGHNA and CDR2 YNFKEQ. The CDR3 here is CASSQEPRGGRNQPQHF. The DNA of the CDR3 is TGTGCCAGCAGCCAGGAGCCGAGGGGGGGCCGCAATCAGCCCCAGCATTTT.

The V and J genes are TRBV6-4 and TRBJ2-6; no definite D call. V lost 8 bases to trimming and J lost 1 base, with 12 bases between them. Looked up from germline, CDR1 is MRHNA and CDR2 is SNTAGT. This CDR3 region has 15 residues. The CDR3 here is CASALDWSGANVLTF. In nucleotides, the CDR3 is TGTGCCAGCGCCCTCGATTGGTCTGGGGCCAACGTCCTGACTTTC.

This chain connects TRBV27 to TRBJ2-2, with D possibly TRBD2 on 6 matching bases. There are 15 residues in the CDR3. CDR1 MNHEY and CDR2 SMNVEV come from the germline V gene (reference sequence). The V end lost 5 bases, the J end lost 0 bases, and 10 bases lay between the germline ends. Here the CDR3 DNA reads TGTGCCAGCAGTCCGGGACTGACGAACACCGGGGAGCTGTTTTTT. This sequence encodes CASSPGLTNTGELFF.

The chain joins TRBV19 to TRBJ2-7; 9 positions agree with TRBD1. Germline assignment: CDR1 LNHDA and CDR2 SQIVND (reference sequence). The CDR3 has 14 residues. V was pared by 6 bases and J by 5 bases, with 8 bases of the junction left unmatched. CDR3: CASRHEQGANEQYF. In DNA, the CDR3 is TGTGCCAGTAGGCATGAACAGGGGGCGAACGAGCAGTACTTC.

This clone was observed a single time. The V call is TRBV27, the J call TRBJ2-7; perhaps TRBD2 as D (5 bases). CDR1 and CDR2 (germline): MNHEY, SMNVEV (reference sequence). V was trimmed by 5 bases and J by 3 bases, leaving 14 bases between them. The CDR3 is 14 amino acids. This CDR3 is CASSMDSENYEQYF. The CDR3 DNA follows: TGTGCCAGCAGTATGGACTCGGAGAACTACGAGCAGTACTTC.

Concerning this clone itself: Compared with germline, one end of the junction differs, possibly owing to a read error. V is TRBV27 and J is TRBJ2-7; D uncertain. Germline CDR1 reads MNHEY; CDR2 reads SMNVEV (reference sequence). The CDR3 consists of 9 residues. DNA for the CDR3: TGTGCCAGCTCCCACGAGCAGTACTTC. Translation gives CASSHEQYF.

The chain uses TRBV29-1 and TRBJ2-3; no clear D gene. Per germline, CDR1 SQVTM and CDR2 ANQGSEA. V lost 4 bases, J lost 4 bases, and 9 bases lay in between. This CDR3 region has 12 residues. CDR3 in amino acids: CSVVAVADTQYF. CDR3 sequence (DNA): TGCAGCGTTGTTGCGGTTGCAGATACGCAGTATTTT.